This entry lists 19 T cell receptor beta chains sequenced from one sample in a study of cytomegalovirus exposure and HLA in healthy donors. PCR primers comprised 60 Vbeta and 13 Jbeta primers. TCRdb keeps only in-frame clones here, not all; method: immunoSEQ multiplex PCR. The data hold about 160,000 clones, with 75% to 80% observed a single time. The sample was PBMCs. The source of these receptors is a woman aged 40 to 49 in good health and CMV-seronegative.

This clone has just a few counts. J is TRBJ1-1 and V is TRBV28, with D possibly being TRBD1 (5 bases). CDR1 MDHEN and CDR2 SYDVKM come from the germline V gene. CDR3 length equals 16 residues. The V and J ends lost 6 bases and 0 bases respectively, with 17 bases between them. The DNA for the CDR3 is TGTGCCAGCAGCTTCGGATGGGGGGGACTGAACACTGAAGCTTTCTTT. Translation: CASSFGWGGLNTEAFF.

The V and J genes are TRBV5-1 and TRBJ2-5, with D possibly being TRBD1 (5 bases). Trimming stripped 5 bases from V and 5 bases from J, with 16 bases between. This CDR3 has 14 residues. The germline V gene has CDR1 SGHRS and CDR2 YFSETQ. The CDR3 nucleotides read TGCGCCAGCAGTTCCGGGCTTCAGGGTGAGACCCAGTACTTC. Encoded protein: CASSSGLQGETQYF.

This chain joins TRBV2 and TRBJ2-3; TRBD1 matches 7 bases. V dropped 7 bases and J dropped 1; count of bases not matched to a gene: 5. The CDR3 runs 14 residues. Looked up from germline, CDR1 is SNHLY and CDR2 is FYNNEI. This chain's CDR3 is CASTRGRGTDTQYF. CDR3 sequence (DNA): TGTGCCAGCACAAGGGGGCGCGGCACAGATACGCAGTATTTT.

The chain uses TRBV18 and TRBJ2-2; 10 bases fit TRBD1. The CDR3 has 15 residues. Germline CDR1 KGHSH, CDR2 LQKENI. V shed 6 bases, J shed 3 bases, and the junction held 4 bases outside the gene matches. The CDR3 here is CASSQDRGHTGELFF. CDR3 DNA sequence: TGTGCCAGCTCCCAAGACAGGGGGCACACCGGGGAGCTGTTTTTT.

With regard to this clone: Other DNA sequences in this specimen translate into the identical CDR3. V is TRBV6-1 and J is TRBJ2-5, with TRBD1 matching over 9 bases. CDR1 is MNHNS, CDR2 SASEGT, per germline. After removal of 2 bases from V and 1 base from J, the junction contained 5 bases not matched to a gene. The CDR3 consists of 16 residues. The CDR3 protein is CASSEIRGQGQETQYF. Written as DNA, the CDR3 is TGTGCCAGCAGTGAAATACGGGGACAGGGCCAAGAGACCCAGTACTTC.

The chain combines TRBV29-1 with TRBJ2-7, with 8 nucleotides matching TRBD1. This CDR3 has 12 amino acids. The V segment lost 8 bases and the J segment 2 bases; nucleotides outside the gene matches: 5. Per the germline V gene, CDR1 is SQVTM and CDR2 is ANQGSEA. CDR3 amino acids: CSTRTGPYEQYF. The CDR3 DNA reads TGCAGCACCCGGACAGGGCCCTACGAGCAGTACTTC.

The rearrangement links TRBV28 to TRBJ1-2; no clear D gene. V was cut by 2 bases and J by 4 bases, with 14 bases left in between. The CDR3 covers 15 residues. CDR1 is MDHEN and CDR2 is SYDVKM in the germline V gene. The CDR3 coding sequence is TGTGCCAGCAGTTTAGGTTCCAGCCCGGGCTATGGCTACACCTTC. It specifies CASSLGSSPGYGYTF.

The V call is TRBV15, the J call TRBJ2-7; possibly TRBD2 for D (5 bases). V was pared by 1 base and J by 3 bases, with 7 bases between. Germline-derived CDR1 and CDR2 are LNHNV and YYDKDF (reference sequence). The CDR3 spans 13 residues. Here the CDR3 DNA reads TGTGCCACCAGCAGAGGACGGGGCTACGAGCAGTACTTC. This codes for CATSRGRGYEQYF.

The rearrangement uses TRBV7-9 and TRBJ1-5, with 11 bases lining up with TRBD1. The germline V gene has CDR1 SEHNR and CDR2 FQNEAQ (reference sequence). The CDR3 is made up of 14 amino acids. J was trimmed by 4 bases and V by 5 bases; bases with no gene match: 1. The CDR3 spells CASSGTGGNQPQHF. CDR3 nucleotide sequence: TGTGCCAGCAGCGGGACAGGGGGGAATCAGCCCCAGCATTTT. Supplemented by reference TRBV7-9 and TRBJ1-5, the full variable domain reads DTGVSQNPRHKITKRGQNVTFRCDPISEHNRLYWYRQTLGQGPEFLTYFQNEAQLEKSRLLSDRFSAERPKGSFSTLEIQRTEQGDSAMYLCASSGTGGNQPQHFGDGTRLSIL.

In DNA, the CDR3 is TGTGCCAGCAGCCAGGTCCGGGACAGGGGCTCCTACGAGCAGTACTTC. Translation: CASSQVRDRGSYEQYF. The V and J genes are TRBV4-2 and TRBJ2-7, with 10 bases aligning to TRBD1. This CDR3 spans 16 amino acids. The germline V gene has CDR1 LGHNA and CDR2 YNFKEQ. V trimming: 3 bases; J trimming: 0 bases; junction bases outside the gene matches: 5.

The V gene is TRBV5-1, the J gene TRBJ1-4; D gene ambiguous. The CDR3 is 14 residues long. V gave up 3 bases and J gave up 2 bases, with 8 bases separating them. Germline V lookup: CDR1 SGHRS, CDR2 YFSETQ. CDR3 amino acids: CASSYSRTNEKLFF. The CDR3 DNA follows: TGCGCCAGCAGCTATAGTCGGACTAATGAAAAACTGTTTTTT. The complete variable domain, with remaining parts taken from reference TRBV5-1 and TRBJ1-4, reads KAGVTQTPRYLIKTRGQQVTLSCSPISGHRSVSWYQQTPGQGLQFLFEYFSETQRNKGNFPGRFSGRQFSNSRSEMNVSTLELGDSALYLCASSYSRTNEKLFFGSGTQLSVL.

This chain connects TRBV5-1 to TRBJ2-6, with TRBD1 as a possible D gene (6 bases). Germline CDR1 and CDR2: SGHRS and YFSETQ. This CDR3 has 16 residues. V was cut by 3 bases and J by 3 bases, with 13 bases left in between. The CDR3 nucleotides read TGCGCCAGCAGCTCCTCTCCAGGGGTTGGGGCCAACGTCCTGACTTTC. It codes for CASSSSPGVGANVLTF.

This chain links TRBV5-1 with TRBJ2-2; 11 bases line up with TRBD2. Losses at the gene ends were 3 bases for V and 0 bases for J; bases not matched to a gene: 10. CDR1 SGHRS and CDR2 YFSETQ come from the germline V gene. The CDR3 sequence is 19 residues long. In DNA form, the CDR3 reads TGCGCCAGCAGCTCCTACAGCCTAGCGGGGGGCCCGAACACCGGGGAGCTGTTTTTT. Translated: CASSSYSLAGGPNTGELFF. Combining the CDR3 with reference TRBV5-1 and TRBJ2-2 gives the whole variable domain KAGVTQTPRYLIKTRGQQVTLSCSPISGHRSVSWYQQTPGQGLQFLFEYFSETQRNKGNFPGRFSGRQFSNSRSEMNVSTLELGDSALYLCASSSYSLAGGPNTGELFFGEGSRLTVL.

The chain couples TRBV7-7 to TRBJ2-5; a possible D gene is TRBD1 (5 bases). This CDR3 comprises 13 residues. CDR1 is SSHAT and CDR2 is FNYEAQ in the germline V gene (reference sequence). V lost 6 bases and J 5 bases, leaving 13 bases between the germline ends. The CDR3 loop reads CASSPGLGETQYF. CDR3 bases: TGTGCCAGCAGTCCAGGGTTAGGCGAGACCCAGTACTTC.

The gene calls are TRBV5-1 and TRBJ2-3; 9 nucleotides line up with TRBD2. V was clipped by 3 bases and J by 4 bases; unmatched bases: 6. The CDR3 extends over 15 amino acids. The germline V gene encodes CDR1 SGHRS and CDR2 YFSETQ. The CDR3 reads CASSSGTSTSDTQYF. The CDR3 nucleotides are TGCGCCAGCAGCTCCGGGACTAGCACCTCAGATACGCAGTATTTT.

This clone was observed a handful of times. The rearrangement uses TRBV27 and TRBJ1-1; D is unclear. Germline V lookup: CDR1 MNHEY, CDR2 SMNVEV (reference sequence). The CDR3 totals 14 residues. V was cut by 1 base and J by 11 bases, with 17 bases left in between. CDR3 bases: TGTGCCAGCAGTTTATACTCGCAGACTAAGGTTGCTTTCTTT. This codes for CASSLYSQTKVAFF.

The rearrangement links TRBV29-1 to TRBJ2-1; 11 bases fit TRBD1. The junction had 6 bases not matched to a gene; V was cut back by 7 bases and J by 4 bases. Germline assignment: CDR1 SQVTM and CDR2 ANQGSEA. The CDR3 runs 14 residues. The CDR3 DNA follows: TGCAGCGCCTCCGGGACAGGGGGATACAATGAGCAGTTCTTC. Translation gives CSASGTGGYNEQFF.

J is TRBJ2-5 and V is TRBV7-9, with no clear D. The CDR3 has 15 residues. The V end lost 3 bases, the J end lost 5 bases, and 16 bases lay between the germline ends. The germline CDR1 and CDR2 sequences are SEHNR and FQNEAQ (reference sequence). The CDR3 DNA is TGTGCCAGCAGCTTCTTTGGATTTAGCACCGAGACCCAGTACTTC. Amino acids: CASSFFGFSTETQYF. The variable domain in full, with the rest retrieved from reference TRBV7-9 and TRBJ2-5, is DTGVSQNPRHKITKRGQNVTFRCDPISEHNRLYWYRQTLGQGPEFLTYFQNEAQLEKSRLLSDRFSAERPKGSFSTLEIQRTEQGDSAMYLCASSFFGFSTETQYFGPGTRLLVL.

The chain employs TRBV7-8 and TRBJ1-5, with TRBD1 matching over 7 bases. Germline values: CDR1 SGHVS, CDR2 FQNEAQ. The CDR3 length is 18 residues. The ends lost 4 bases at V and 3 bases at J; junction bases unmatched: 15. The CDR3 protein is CASSSALWGTEINQPQHF. In nucleotides, the CDR3 is TGTGCCAGCAGCTCAGCCCTGTGGGGGACAGAAATCAATCAGCCCCAGCATTTT.